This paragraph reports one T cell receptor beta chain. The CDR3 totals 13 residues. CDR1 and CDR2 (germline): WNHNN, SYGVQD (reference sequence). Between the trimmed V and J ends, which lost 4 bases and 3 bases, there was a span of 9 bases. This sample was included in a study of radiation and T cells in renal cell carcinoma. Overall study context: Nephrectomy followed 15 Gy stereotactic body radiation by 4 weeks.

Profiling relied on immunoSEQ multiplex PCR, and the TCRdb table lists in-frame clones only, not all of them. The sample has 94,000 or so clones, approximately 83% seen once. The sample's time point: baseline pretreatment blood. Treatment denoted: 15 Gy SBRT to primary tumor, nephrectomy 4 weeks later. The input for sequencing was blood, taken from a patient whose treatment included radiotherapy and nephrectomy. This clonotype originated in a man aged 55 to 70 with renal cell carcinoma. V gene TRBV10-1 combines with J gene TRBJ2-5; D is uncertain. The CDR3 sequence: CASSGSREETQYF. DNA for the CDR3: TGCGCCAGCAGTGGGTCCCGGGAAGAGACCCAGTACTTC.